This entry is about one T cell receptor beta chain. The data were taken from a study of blood T cell repertoires in COVID-19. The table came from immunoSEQ multiplex PCR; TCRdb's copy has only in-frame clones and leaves some out. This repertoire shows about 270,000 clones, 85% to 90% found once; its top ten account for around 12%. The CDR3 sequence is 14 residues long. V dropped 5 bases and J dropped 5; count of bases not matched to a gene: 6. Per germline, CDR1 SEHNR and CDR2 FQNEAQ (reference sequence). The origin of this receptor is a woman younger than 45 with COVID-19, enrolled during active disease. The sequencing sample was made of peripheral blood. The chain uses TRBV7-9 and TRBJ1-1; TRBD1 aligns across 9 bases. The DNA for the CDR3 is TGTGCCAGCAGCCGCGGGACAGGGAGGACTGAAGCTTTCTTT. Protein product: CASSRGTGRTEAFF. Together with reference TRBV7-9 and TRBJ1-1, the CDR3 gives the full variable domain: DTGVSQNPRHKITKRGQNVTFRCDPISEHNRLYWYRQTLGQGPEFLTYFQNEAQLEKSRLLSDRFSAERPKGSFSTLEIQRTEQGDSAMYLCASSRGTGRTEAFFGQGTRLTVV.